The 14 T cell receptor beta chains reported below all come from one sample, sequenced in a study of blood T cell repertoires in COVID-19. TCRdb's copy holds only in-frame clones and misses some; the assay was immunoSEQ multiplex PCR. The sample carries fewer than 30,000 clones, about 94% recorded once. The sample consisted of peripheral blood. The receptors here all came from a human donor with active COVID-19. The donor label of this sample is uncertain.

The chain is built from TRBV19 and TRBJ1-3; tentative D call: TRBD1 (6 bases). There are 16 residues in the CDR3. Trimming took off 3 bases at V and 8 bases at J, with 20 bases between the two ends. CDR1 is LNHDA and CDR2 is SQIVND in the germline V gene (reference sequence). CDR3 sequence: CASSMPGEGGPDTIYF. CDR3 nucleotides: TGTGCCAGTAGTATGCCCGGGGAAGGGGGACCGGACACCATATATTTT.

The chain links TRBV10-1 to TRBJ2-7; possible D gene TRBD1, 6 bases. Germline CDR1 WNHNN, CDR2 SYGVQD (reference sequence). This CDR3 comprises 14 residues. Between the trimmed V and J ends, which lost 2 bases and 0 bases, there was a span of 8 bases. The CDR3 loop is CASSETGISYEQYF. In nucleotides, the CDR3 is TGCGCCAGCAGTGAGACAGGGATCTCCTACGAGCAGTACTTC.

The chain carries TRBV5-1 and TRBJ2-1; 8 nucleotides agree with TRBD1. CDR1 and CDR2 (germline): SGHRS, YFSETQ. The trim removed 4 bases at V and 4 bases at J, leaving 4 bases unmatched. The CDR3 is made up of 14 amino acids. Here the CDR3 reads CASSTGGKYNEQFF. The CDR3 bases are TGCGCCAGCAGCACAGGGGGTAAATACAATGAGCAGTTCTTC.

The CDR3 region is CATRRAGESYEQYF. CDR3 DNA: TGTGCTACACGGCGGGCAGGGGAATCCTACGAGCAGTACTTC. V is TRBV12-5 and J is TRBJ2-7; tentative D call: TRBD1 (6 bases). V was cut by 10 bases and J by 1 base, with 17 bases left in between. This CDR3 spans 14 amino acids. Looked up from germline, CDR1 is LGHNT and CDR2 is FRNRAP.

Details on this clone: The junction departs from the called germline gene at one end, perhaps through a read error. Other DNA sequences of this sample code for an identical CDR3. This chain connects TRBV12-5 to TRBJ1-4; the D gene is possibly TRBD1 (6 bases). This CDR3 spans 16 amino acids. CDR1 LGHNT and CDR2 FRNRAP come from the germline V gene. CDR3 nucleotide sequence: TGTGCTAGTGCCAAACACAGGCCAGGGGTAAATGAAAAATTGTTTTTT. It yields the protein CASAKHRPGVNEKLFF.

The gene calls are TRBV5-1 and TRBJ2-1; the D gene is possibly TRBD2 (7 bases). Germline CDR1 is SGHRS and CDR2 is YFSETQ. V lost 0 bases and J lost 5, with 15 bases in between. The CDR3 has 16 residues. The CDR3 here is CASSLAGGPQHNEQFF. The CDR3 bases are TGCGCCAGCAGCTTGGCCGGGGGGCCACAACACAATGAGCAGTTCTTC. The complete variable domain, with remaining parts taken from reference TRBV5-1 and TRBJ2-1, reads KAGVTQTPRYLIKTRGQQVTLSCSPISGHRSVSWYQQTPGQGLQFLFEYFSETQRNKGNFPGRFSGRQFSNSRSEMNVSTLELGDSALYLCASSLAGGPQHNEQFFGPGTRLTVL.

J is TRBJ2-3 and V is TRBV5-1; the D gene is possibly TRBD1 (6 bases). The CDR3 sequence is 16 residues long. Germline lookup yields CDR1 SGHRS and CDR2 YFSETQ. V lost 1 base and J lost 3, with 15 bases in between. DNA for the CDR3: TGCGCCAGCAGCTTGACAGGGAGCACGAGTACAGATACGCAGTATTTT. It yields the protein CASSLTGSTSTDTQYF.

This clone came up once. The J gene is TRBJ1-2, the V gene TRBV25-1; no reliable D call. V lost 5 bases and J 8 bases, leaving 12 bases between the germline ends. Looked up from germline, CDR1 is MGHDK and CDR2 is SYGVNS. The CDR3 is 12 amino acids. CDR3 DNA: TGTGCCAGCAGTACGGTTGTCGAAGGCTACACCTTC. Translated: CASSTVVEGYTF.

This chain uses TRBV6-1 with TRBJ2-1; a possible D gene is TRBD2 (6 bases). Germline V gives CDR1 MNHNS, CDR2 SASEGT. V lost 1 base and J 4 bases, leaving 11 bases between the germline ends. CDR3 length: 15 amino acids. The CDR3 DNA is TGTGCCAGCAGTGAAGGGAGGGACCGGTACAATGAGCAGTTCTTC. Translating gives CASSEGRDRYNEQFF.

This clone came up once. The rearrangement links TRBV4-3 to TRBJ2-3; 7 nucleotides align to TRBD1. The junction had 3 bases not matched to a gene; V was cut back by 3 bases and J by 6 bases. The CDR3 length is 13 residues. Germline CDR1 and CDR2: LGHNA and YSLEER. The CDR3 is CASSQGRGDTQYF. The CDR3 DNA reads TGCGCCAGCAGCCAGGGCAGGGGGGATACGCAGTATTTT.

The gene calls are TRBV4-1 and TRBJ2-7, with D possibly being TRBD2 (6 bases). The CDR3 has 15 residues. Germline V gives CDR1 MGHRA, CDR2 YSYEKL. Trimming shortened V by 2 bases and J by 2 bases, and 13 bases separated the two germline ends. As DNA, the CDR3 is TGCGCCAGCAGCCAACCGGGCCGCGGGGCCTACGAGCAGTACTTC. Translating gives CASSQPGRGAYEQYF.

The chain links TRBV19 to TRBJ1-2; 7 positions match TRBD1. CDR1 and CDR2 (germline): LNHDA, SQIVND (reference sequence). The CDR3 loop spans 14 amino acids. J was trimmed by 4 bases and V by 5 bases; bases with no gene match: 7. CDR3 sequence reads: CASSVTGMSYGYTF. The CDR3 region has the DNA TGTGCCAGTAGTGTGACAGGGATGAGCTATGGCTACACCTTC.

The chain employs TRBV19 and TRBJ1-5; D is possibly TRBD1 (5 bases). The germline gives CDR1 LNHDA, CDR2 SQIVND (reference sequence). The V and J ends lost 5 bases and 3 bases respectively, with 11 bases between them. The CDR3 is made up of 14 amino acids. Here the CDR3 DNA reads TGTGCCAGTAGTCCCGACAGACTCAATCAGCCCCAGCATTTT. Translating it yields CASSPDRLNQPQHF.

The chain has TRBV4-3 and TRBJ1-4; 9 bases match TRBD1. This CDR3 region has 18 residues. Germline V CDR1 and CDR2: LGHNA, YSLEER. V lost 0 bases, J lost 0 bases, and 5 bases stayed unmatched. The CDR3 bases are TGCGCCAGCAGCCAAGATTTACAGGGGGCTTCAACTAATGAAAAACTGTTTTTT. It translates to CASSQDLQGASTNEKLFF.